The clone carrying this T cell receptor beta chain has a handful of counts. The antigen remains undetermined. With a J-beta primer mix and a sample-barcoded 5' primer, a second PCR ran about 6 to 11 cycles. TCRdb re-called the 5' RACE reads through MiXCR, storing one row per CDR3 protein. The repertoire holds approximately 830,000 distinct CDR3 sequences, with approximately 65% as singletons. This entry belongs to a study of blood T cells in healthy people across ages. The CDR3 has 12 amino acids. The germline V and J ends were trimmed by 1 base and 4 bases, with 4 bases remaining between them. Germline V lookup: CDR1 LGHDT, CDR2 YNNKEL (reference sequence). Overall study results and limits: Age showed a roughly linear inverse relationship with TCR beta diversity per million T cells.

Per individual sample, total RNA of at least 5.5 micrograms was extracted. Source material: blood. The source is a man aged 25-40 years in good health. V is TRBV3-1 and J is TRBJ2-5; D ambiguous. CDR3 loop: CASSQARETQYF. CDR3 sequence (DNA): TGTGCCAGCAGCCAAGCCCGAGAGACCCAGTACTTC.